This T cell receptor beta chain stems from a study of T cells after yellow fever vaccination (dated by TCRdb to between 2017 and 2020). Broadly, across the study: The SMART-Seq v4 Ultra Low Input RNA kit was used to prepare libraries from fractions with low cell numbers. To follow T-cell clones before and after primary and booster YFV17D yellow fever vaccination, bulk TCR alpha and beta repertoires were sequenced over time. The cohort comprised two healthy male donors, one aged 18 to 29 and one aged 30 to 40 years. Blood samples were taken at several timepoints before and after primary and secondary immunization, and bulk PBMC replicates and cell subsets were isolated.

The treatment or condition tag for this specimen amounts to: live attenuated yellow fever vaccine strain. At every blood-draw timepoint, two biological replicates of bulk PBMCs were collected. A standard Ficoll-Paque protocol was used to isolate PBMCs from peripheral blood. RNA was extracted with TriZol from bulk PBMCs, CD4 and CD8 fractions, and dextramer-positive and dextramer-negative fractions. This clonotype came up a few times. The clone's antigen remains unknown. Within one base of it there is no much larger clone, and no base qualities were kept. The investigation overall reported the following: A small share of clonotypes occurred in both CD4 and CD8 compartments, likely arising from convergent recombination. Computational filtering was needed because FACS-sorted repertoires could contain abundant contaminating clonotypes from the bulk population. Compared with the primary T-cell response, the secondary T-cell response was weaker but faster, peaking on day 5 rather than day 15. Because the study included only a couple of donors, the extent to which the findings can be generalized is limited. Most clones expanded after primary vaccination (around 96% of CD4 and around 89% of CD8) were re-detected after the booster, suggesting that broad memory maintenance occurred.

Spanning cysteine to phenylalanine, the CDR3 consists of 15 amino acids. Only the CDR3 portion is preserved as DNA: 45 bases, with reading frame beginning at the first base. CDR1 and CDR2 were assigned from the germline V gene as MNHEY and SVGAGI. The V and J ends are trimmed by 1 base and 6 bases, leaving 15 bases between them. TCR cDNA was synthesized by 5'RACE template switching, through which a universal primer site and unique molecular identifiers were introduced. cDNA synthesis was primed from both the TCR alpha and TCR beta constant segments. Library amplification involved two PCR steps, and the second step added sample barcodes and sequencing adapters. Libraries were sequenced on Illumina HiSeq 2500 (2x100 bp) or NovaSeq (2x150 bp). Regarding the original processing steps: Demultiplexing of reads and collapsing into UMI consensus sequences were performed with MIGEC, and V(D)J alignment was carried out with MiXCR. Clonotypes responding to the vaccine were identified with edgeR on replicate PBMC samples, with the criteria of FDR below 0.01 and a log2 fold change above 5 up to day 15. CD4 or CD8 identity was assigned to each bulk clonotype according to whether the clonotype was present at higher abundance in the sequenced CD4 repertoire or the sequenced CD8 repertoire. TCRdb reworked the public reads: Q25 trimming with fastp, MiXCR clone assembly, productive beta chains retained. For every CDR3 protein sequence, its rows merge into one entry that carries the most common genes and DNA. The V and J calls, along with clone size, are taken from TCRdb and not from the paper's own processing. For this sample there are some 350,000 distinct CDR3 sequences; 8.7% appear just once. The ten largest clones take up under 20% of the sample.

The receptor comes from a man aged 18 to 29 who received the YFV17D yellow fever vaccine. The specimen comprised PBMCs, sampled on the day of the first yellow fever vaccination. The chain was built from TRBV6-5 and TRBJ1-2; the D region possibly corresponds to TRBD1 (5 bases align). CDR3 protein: CASSYWGTKTNGYTF. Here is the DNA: TGTGCCAGCAGTTACTGGGGGACCAAGACCAATGGCTACACCTTC.